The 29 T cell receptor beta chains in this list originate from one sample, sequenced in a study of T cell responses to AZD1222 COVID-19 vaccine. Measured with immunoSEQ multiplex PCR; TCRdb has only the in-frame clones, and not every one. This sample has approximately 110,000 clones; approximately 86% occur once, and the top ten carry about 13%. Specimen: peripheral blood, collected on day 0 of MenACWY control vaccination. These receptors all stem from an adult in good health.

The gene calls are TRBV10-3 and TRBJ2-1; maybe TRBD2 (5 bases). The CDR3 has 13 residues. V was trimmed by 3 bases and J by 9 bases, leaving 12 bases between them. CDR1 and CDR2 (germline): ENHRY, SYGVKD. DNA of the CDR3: TGTGCCATCAGTGACCACGGGGTAGGTGAGCAGTTCTTC. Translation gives CAISDHGVGEQFF.

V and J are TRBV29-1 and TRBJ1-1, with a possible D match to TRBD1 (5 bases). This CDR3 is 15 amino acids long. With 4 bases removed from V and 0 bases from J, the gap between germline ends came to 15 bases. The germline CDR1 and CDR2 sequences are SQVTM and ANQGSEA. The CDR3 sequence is CSVGGGPGMNTEAFF. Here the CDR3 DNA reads TGCAGCGTTGGTGGGGGTCCGGGGATGAACACTGAAGCTTTCTTT.

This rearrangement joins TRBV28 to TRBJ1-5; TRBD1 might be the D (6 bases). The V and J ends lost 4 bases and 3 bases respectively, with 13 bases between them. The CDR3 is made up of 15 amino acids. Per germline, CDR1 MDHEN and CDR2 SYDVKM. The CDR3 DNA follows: TGTGCCAGCAGTTCCTTAGGGGGGGTCAATCAGCCCCAGCATTTT. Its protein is CASSSLGGVNQPQHF. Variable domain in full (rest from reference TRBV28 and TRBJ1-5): DVKVTQSSRYLVKRTGEKVFLECVQDMDHENMFWYRQDPGLGLRLIYFSYDVKMKEKGDIPEGYSVSREKKERFSLILESASTNQTSMYLCASSSLGGVNQPQHFGDGTRLSIL.

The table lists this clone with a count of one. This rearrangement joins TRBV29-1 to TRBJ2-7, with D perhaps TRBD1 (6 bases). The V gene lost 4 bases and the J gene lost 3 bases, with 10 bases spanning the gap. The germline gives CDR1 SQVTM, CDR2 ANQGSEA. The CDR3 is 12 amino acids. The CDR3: CSVVGTNYEQYF. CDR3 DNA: TGCAGCGTTGTTGGGACAAACTACGAGCAGTACTTC.

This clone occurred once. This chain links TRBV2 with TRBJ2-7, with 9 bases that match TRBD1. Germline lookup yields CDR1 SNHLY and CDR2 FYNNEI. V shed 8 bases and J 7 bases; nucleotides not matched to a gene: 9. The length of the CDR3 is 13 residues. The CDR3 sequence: CASFGTGPYEQYF. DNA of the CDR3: TGTGCCAGCTTCGGGACAGGGCCGTATGAGCAGTACTTC.

The CDR3 DNA reads as TGCGCCAGCCAATCATCCGGGACTAGTGGATACAATGAGCAGTTCTTC. Amino acid sequence: CASQSSGTSGYNEQFF. The chain has TRBV5-1 and TRBJ2-1, with 8 bases matching TRBD2. From germline, CDR1 is SGHRS and CDR2 YFSETQ. This CDR3 is 16 amino acids long. Germline trimming cut 7 bases from V and 4 bases from J; bases unmatched to any gene: 13.

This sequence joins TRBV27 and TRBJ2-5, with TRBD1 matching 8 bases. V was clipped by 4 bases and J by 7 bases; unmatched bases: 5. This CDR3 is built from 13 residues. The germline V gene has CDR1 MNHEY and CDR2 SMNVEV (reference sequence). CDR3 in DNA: TGTGCCAGCAGTTCGACAGGGGACGGGACCCAGTACTTC. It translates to CASSSTGDGTQYF.

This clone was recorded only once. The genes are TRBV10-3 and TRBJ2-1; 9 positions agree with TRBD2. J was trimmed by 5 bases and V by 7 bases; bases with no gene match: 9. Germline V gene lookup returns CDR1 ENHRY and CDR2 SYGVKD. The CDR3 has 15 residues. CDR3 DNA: TGTGCCATCATTCCGGGTAGCGGGAGAAACAATGAGCAGTTCTTC. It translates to CAIIPGSGRNNEQFF.

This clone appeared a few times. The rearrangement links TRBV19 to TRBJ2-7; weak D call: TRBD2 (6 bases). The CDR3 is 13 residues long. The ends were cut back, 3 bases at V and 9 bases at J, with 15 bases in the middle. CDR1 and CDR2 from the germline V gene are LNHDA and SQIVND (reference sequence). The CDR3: CASSIQQTGAQYF. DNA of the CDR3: TGTGCCAGTAGTATTCAACAGACGGGAGCGCAGTACTTC.

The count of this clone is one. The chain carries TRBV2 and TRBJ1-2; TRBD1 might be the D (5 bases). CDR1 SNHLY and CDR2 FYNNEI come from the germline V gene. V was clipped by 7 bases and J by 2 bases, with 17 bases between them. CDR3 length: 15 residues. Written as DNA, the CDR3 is TGTGCCAGCACCCTTGAGGGGACTTACAACTATGGCTACACCTTC. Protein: CASTLEGTYNYGYTF.

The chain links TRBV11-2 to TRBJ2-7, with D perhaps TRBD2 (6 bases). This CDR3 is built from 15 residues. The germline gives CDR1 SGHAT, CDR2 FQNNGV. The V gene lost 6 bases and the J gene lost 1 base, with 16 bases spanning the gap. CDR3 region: CASRSSGGGSYEQYF. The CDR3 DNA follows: TGTGCCAGCAGGAGTTCGGGTGGGGGGTCCTACGAGCAGTACTTC.

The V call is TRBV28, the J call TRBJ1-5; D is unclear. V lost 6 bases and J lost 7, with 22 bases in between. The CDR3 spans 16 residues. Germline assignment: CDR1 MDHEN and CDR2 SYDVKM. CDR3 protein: CASRSAPVATEQPQHF. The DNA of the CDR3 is TGTGCCAGCAGGTCTGCCCCAGTCGCCACGGAGCAGCCCCAGCATTTT.

The DNA for the CDR3 is TGTGCCACCACTTCCACCGGGACTAGCGGAGGTCGCTCCTACAATGAGCAGTTCTTC. Protein product: CATTSTGTSGGRSYNEQFF. This chain links TRBV19 with TRBJ2-1; 11 positions match TRBD2. Germline loops: CDR1 LNHDA, CDR2 SQIVND (reference sequence). The CDR3 runs to 19 residues. After removal of 10 bases from V and 0 bases from J, the junction contained 17 bases not matched to a gene.

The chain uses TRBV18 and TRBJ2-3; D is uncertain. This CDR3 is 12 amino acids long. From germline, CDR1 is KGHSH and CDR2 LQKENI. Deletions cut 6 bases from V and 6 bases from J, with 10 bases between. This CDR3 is CASSPISDTQYF. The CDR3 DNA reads TGTGCCAGCTCTCCTATAAGTGATACGCAGTATTTT.

As DNA, the CDR3 is TGTGCCAGCAGCCAGGACAGGGCTGGCTATGGCTACACCTTC. This codes for CASSQDRAGYGYTF. The chain has TRBV11-2 and TRBJ1-2, with 8 positions matching TRBD1. The CDR3 extends over 14 amino acids. Losses at the gene ends were 5 bases for V and 4 bases for J; bases not matched to a gene: 6. The germline gives CDR1 SGHAT, CDR2 FQNNGV.

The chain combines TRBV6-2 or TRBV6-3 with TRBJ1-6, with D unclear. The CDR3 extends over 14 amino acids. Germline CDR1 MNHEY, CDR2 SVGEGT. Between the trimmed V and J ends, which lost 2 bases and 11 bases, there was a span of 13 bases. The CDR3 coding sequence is TGTGCCAGCAGTTACGGGCAGCCTGAGACACCCCTCCACTTT. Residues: CASSYGQPETPLHF.

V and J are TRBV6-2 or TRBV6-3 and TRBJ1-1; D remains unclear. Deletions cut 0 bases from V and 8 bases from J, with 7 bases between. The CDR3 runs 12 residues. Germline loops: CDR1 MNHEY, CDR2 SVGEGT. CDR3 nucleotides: TGTGCCAGCAGTTACTCGGGTAGGGAAGCTTTCTTT. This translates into CASSYSGREAFF.

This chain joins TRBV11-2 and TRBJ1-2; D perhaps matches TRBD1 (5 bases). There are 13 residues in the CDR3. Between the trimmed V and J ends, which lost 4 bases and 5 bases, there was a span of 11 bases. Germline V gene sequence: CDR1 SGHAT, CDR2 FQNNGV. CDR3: CASSWRRDYGYTF. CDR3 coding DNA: TGTGCCAGCAGCTGGCGCAGGGATTATGGCTACACCTTC. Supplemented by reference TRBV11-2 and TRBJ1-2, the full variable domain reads EAGVAQSPRYKIIEKRQSVAFWCNPISGHATLYWYQQILGQGPKLLIQFQNNGVVDDSQLPKDRFSAERLKGVDSTLKIQPAKLEDSAVYLCASSWRRDYGYTFGSGTRLTVV.

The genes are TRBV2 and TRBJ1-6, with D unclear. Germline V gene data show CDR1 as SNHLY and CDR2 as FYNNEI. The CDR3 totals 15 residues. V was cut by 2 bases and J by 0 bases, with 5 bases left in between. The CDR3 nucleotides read TGTGCCAGCAGTGAACAGATCTCCTATAATTCACCCCTCCACTTT. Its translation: CASSEQISYNSPLHF.

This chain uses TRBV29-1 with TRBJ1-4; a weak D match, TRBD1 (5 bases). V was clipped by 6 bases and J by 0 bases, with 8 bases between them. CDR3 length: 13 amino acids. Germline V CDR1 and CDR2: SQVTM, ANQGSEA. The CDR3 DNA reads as TGCAGCGTAGCAGGGACAACTAATGAAAAACTGTTTTTT. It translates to CSVAGTTNEKLFF.

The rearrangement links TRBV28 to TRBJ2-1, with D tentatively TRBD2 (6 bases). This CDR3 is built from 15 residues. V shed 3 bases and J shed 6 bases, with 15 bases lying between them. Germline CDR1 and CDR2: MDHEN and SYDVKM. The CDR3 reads CASSFRGSRRNEQFF. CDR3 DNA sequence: TGTGCCAGCAGTTTCCGGGGGAGTCGGCGCAATGAGCAGTTCTTC. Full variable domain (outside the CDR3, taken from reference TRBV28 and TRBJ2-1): DVKVTQSSRYLVKRTGEKVFLECVQDMDHENMFWYRQDPGLGLRLIYFSYDVKMKEKGDIPEGYSVSREKKERFSLILESASTNQTSMYLCASSFRGSRRNEQFFGPGTRLTVL.

The CDR3: CASSPGVARVYGYTF. In DNA form, the CDR3 reads TGTGCCAGCAGCCCAGGGGTGGCCAGAGTCTATGGCTACACCTTC. This chain connects TRBV7-9 to TRBJ1-2, with D maybe TRBD1 (6 bases). The V end lost 5 bases, the J end lost 4 bases, and 17 bases lay between the germline ends. The germline gives CDR1 SEHNR, CDR2 FQNEAQ (reference sequence). The CDR3 covers 15 residues.

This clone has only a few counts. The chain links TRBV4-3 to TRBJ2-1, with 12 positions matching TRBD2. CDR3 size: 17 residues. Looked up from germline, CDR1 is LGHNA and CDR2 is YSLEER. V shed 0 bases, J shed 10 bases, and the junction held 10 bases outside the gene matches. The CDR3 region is CASSQDSTSGRVGEQFF. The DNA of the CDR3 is TGCGCCAGCAGCCAAGATTCGACTAGCGGGAGAGTAGGGGAGCAGTTCTTC.

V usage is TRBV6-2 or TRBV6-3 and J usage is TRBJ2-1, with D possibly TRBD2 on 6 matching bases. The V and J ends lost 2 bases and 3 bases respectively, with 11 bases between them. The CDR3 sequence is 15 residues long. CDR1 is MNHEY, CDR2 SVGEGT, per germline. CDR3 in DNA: TGTGCCAGCAGTTACGATGGGACTCGCTACAATGAGCAGTTCTTC. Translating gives CASSYDGTRYNEQFF.

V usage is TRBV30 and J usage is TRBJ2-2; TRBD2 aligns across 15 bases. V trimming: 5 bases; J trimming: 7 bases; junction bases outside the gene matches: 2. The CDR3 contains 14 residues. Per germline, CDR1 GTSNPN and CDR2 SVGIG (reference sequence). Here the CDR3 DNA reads TGTGCCTGGGGGACTAGCGGGAGGATCGGGGAGCTGTTTTTT. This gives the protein CAWGTSGRIGELFF.

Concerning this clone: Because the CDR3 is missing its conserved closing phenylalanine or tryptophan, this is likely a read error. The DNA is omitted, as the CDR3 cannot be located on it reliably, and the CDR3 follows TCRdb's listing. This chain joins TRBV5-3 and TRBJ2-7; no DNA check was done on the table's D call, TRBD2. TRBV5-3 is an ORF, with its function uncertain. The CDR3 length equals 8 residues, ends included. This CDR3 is CARRGETI.

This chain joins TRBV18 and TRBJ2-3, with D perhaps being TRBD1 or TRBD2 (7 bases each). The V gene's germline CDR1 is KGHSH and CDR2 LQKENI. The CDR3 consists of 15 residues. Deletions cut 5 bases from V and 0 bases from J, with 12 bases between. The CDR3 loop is CASSYRGGSTDTQYF. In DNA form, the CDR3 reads TGTGCCAGCTCATACAGGGGAGGGAGCACAGATACGCAGTATTTT.

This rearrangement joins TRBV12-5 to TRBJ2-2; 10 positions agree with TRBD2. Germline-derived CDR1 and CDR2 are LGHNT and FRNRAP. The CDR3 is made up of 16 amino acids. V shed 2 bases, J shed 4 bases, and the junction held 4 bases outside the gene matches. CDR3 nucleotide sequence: TGTGCTAGTGGTTTGTGGACTAGCGGTTTCACCGGGGAGCTGTTTTTT. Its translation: CASGLWTSGFTGELFF.

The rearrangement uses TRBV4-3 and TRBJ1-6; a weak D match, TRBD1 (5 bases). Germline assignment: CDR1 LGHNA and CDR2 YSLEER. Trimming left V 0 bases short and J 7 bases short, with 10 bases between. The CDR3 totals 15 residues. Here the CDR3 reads CASSQDPTENSPLHF. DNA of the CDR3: TGCGCCAGCAGCCAAGACCCGACAGAGAATTCACCCCTCCACTTT.